The clone carrying this T cell receptor (beta chain) was seen a few times. Its antigen is still unknown. After removal of 3 bases from V and 5 bases from J, the junction contained 0 bases not matched to a gene. Germline lookup yields CDR1 SGHRS and CDR2 YFSETQ. This CDR3 is built from 13 residues. The sample belongs to a study of beta chain features in type 1 diabetes. The whole isolated RNA underwent reverse transcription, so sequencing captured expressed TCRB transcripts. Method: immunoSEQ multiplex PCR; TCRdb's copy keeps in-frame clones and lacks some. The sample has 150,000 to 180,000 clones; around 8% are singletons. Study observations and caveats: Moderately but significantly shorter TCRB CDR3s were found in Type 1 diabetes patients in all four CD4+ subsets.

Sequenced material: central memory CD4+ T cells from blood. The J gene is TRBJ1-2, the V gene TRBV5-1, with 11 bases matching TRBD1. The source of this sequence is a man aged 18 to 29 in good health. CDR3: CASSWDRGYGYTF. DNA of the CDR3: TGCGCCAGCAGCTGGGACAGGGGGTATGGCTACACCTTC.